This T cell receptor beta chain was found in a study of technical replicates of blood from several donors. The assay was immunoSEQ multiplex PCR, and TCRdb's table has in-frame clones only and misses some. Of almost 70,000 clones in the sample, about 91% were seen once. Trimming left V 2 bases short and J 8 bases short, with 13 bases between. Germline values: CDR1 SGHRS, CDR2 YFSETQ. This CDR3 has 14 amino acids. The rearrangement joins TRBV5-1 to TRBJ1-4; D ambiguous. The TCR sequence derives from a human donor in good health. The sequencing sample was made of T cells isolated from PBMCs. CDR3 residues: CASSFRLGGEKLFF. The DNA for the CDR3 is TGCGCCAGCAGCTTCCGGCTTGGAGGAGAAAAACTGTTTTTT.